Listed below are T cell receptor beta chains from one sample, sequenced in a study of identical twins. TCRdb used MiXCR to reprocess the 5' RACE reads, holding one entry per CDR3 protein. Of approximately 500,000 distinct CDR3 sequences detected, approximately 25% appear once; the ten largest clones hold about 2.9%. The data were also submitted as part of a second study, on T cells expressing NK-cell markers.

The sample consisted of CD4+ T cells sorted from blood. The receptors stem from a woman aged 18-29 years in good health. CDR3s include the opening cysteine and the closing phenylalanine or tryptophan. The D gene is left open where the match is weak. Where a row states a size, it is once, few, many or the class of an expanded clone; other rows omit it.

J | size | V | D | length | CDR3 | DNA
TRBJ2-2 | - | TRBV3-1 | - | 14 | CASSHRGDTGELFF | TGTGCCAGCAGCCACAGGGGGGATACCGGGGAGCTGTTTTTT
TRBJ2-2 | - | TRBV7-9 | - | 15 | CASTTRGLATGELFF | TGTGCCAGCACCACCCGGGGCCTAGCCACCGGGGAGCTGTTTTTT
TRBJ2-7 | - | TRBV5-1 | TRBD2 | 15 | CASSFGLAGRYEQYF | TGCGCTAGCAGCTTCGGACTAGCGGGAAGGTACGAGCAGTACTTC
TRBJ2-6 | few | TRBV5-1 | - | 16 | CASSLAGLSGANVLTF | TGCGCCAGCAGCTTAGCAGGTCTCTCTGGGGCCAACGTCCTGACTTTC
TRBJ2-3 | once | TRBV3-1 | - | 15 | CASSQDFPSTDTQYF | TGTGCCAGCAGCCAGGACTTCCCTAGCACAGATACGCAGTATTTT
TRBJ1-4 | few | TRBV6-2/TRBV6-3 | - | 13 | CASSSTGSTGLFF | TGTGCCAGCAGTTCCACTGGATCAACGGGACTGTTTTTT
TRBJ1-6 | - | TRBV9 | TRBD1 | 16 | CASSGGPTGVNSPLHF | TGTGCCAGCAGCGGGGGCCCAACAGGGGTCAATTCACCCCTCCACTTT
TRBJ1-1 | few | TRBV2 | TRBD1 | 15 | CASSPTGTGVSEAFF | TGTGCCAGCAGTCCTACCGGGACAGGGGTTAGTGAAGCTTTCTTT
TRBJ2-3 | - | TRBV7-2 | - | 13 | CASSLQVPDTQYF | TGTGCCAGCAGCTTACAGGTACCGGATACGCAGTATTTT
TRBJ1-5 | few | TRBV18 | TRBD1 | 14 | CASSPGQGRQPQHF | TGTGCCAGCTCACCAGGACAGGGCAGGCAGCCCCAGCATTTT
TRBJ1-5 | few | TRBV20-1 | - | 15 | CSARPLGNYGQPQHF | TGCAGTGCTAGACCCCTGGGAAACTATGGTCAGCCCCAGCATTTT
TRBJ1-6 | few | TRBV20-1 | TRBD1 | 12 | CSAGTGGSPLHF | TGCAGTGCGGGGACAGGGGGTTCACCCCTCCACTTT
TRBJ2-2 | - | TRBV20-1 | TRBD1 | 16 | CSAPGQGALGTGELFF | TGCAGTGCCCCGGGACAGGGGGCTTTAGGGACCGGGGAGCTGTTTTTT
TRBJ1-2 | - | TRBV5-1 | - | 14 | CASSLAGGHYGYTF | TGCGCCAGCAGCTTGGCTGGCGGACACTATGGCTACACCTTC
TRBJ2-1 | few | TRBV6-1 | TRBD2 | 15 | CASNPSGKSYNEQFF | TGTGCCAGCAATCCTAGCGGGAAGTCTTACAATGAGCAGTTCTTC
TRBJ1-2 | - | TRBV29-1 | - | 13 | CSVEGADNYGYTF | TGCAGCGTTGAAGGGGCAGATAACTATGGCTACACCTTC
TRBJ2-4 | - | TRBV6-2/TRBV6-3 | TRBD2 | 12 | CASRTSGNIQYF | TGTGCCAGCAGGACTAGCGGGAACATTCAGTACTTC
TRBJ2-5 | - | TRBV20-1 | - | 12 | CSAEGVAETQYF | TGCAGTGCCGAAGGGGTGGCGGAGACCCAGTACTTC
TRBJ2-5 | many | TRBV5-1 | - | 14 | CASSPGTTQETQYF | TGCGCCAGCAGCCCCGGGACGACCCAAGAGACCCAGTACTTC
TRBJ2-7 | - | TRBV7-9 | - | 13 | CASSFAGNYEQYF | TGTGCCAGCAGCTTTGCCGGGAACTACGAGCAGTACTTC
TRBJ1-4 | - | TRBV20-1 | - | 13 | CSAKSGTYEKLFF | TGCAGTGCAAAGTCCGGGACATATGAAAAACTGTTTTTT
TRBJ2-7 | - | TRBV2 | - | 14 | CASKEQGTIYEQYF | TGTGCCAGCAAGGAACAGGGGACTATCTACGAGCAGTACTTC
TRBJ2-5 | - | TRBV20-1 | - | 13 | CSASFGRKETQYF | TGCAGTGCTAGCTTCGGGCGGAAAGAGACCCAGTACTTC
TRBJ2-1 | - | TRBV12-3/TRBV12-4 | - | 14 | CASSGPYRDNEQFF | TGTGCCAGCAGTGGTCCATACAGGGACAATGAGCAGTTCTTC
TRBJ1-1 | - | TRBV7-9 | - | 13 | CASSQGRGAEAFF | TGTGCCAGCAGCCAAGGTCGGGGGGCTGAAGCTTTCTTT
TRBJ2-7 | - | TRBV2 | - | 18 | CTFSLVLRGIRSSYEQYF | TGTACCTTCAGTTTAGTTCTAAGGGGTATTAGGTCCTCCTACGAGCAGTACTTC
TRBJ2-2 | few | TRBV6-6 | - | 13 | CASKFRATGELFF | TGTGCCAGCAAGTTCCGGGCCACCGGGGAGCTGTTTTTT
TRBJ1-6 | few | TRBV12-3/TRBV12-4 | TRBD1 | 14 | CASSPGQGDSPLHF | TGTGCCAGCAGTCCGGGACAGGGGGATTCACCCCTCCACTTT
TRBJ1-2 | few | TRBV12-3/TRBV12-4 | - | 13 | CASSSGRERGYTF | TGTGCCAGCAGTTCGGGACGCGAGAGAGGCTACACCTTC
TRBJ2-6 | - | TRBV10-3 | TRBD1 | 16 | CAIRGQFFSGANVLTF | TGTGCCATCAGGGGACAGTTCTTCTCTGGGGCCAACGTCCTGACTTTC
TRBJ1-4 | - | TRBV20-1 | - | 10 | CSAAGEKLFF | TGCAGTGCTGCCGGTGAAAAACTGTTTTTT
TRBJ2-1 | - | TRBV6-6 | - | 11 | CASSFMWEQFF | TGTGCCAGCAGTTTTATGTGGGAGCAGTTCTTC
TRBJ1-2 | many | TRBV29-1 | - | 14 | CSVEEDEGIYGYTF | TGCAGCGTTGAAGAAGATGAGGGGATCTATGGCTACACCTTC
TRBJ1-5 | - | TRBV6-5 | - | 12 | CASSRWKGPQHF | TGTGCCAGCAGTAGGTGGAAGGGGCCCCAGCATTTT
TRBJ2-3 | - | TRBV7-2 | - | 13 | CASSSWDLDTQYF | TGTGCCAGCAGCTCATGGGACTTGGATACGCAGTATTTT
TRBJ2-5 | few | TRBV25-1 | TRBD2 | 15 | CASSDASGGQETQYF | TGTGCCAGCAGTGATGCTAGCGGGGGGCAAGAGACCCAGTACTTC
TRBJ2-1 | - | TRBV6-1 | - | 15 | CASSSRQPPRNEQFF | TGTGCCAGCAGCTCCCGCCAACCGCCGCGCAATGAGCAGTTCTTC
TRBJ1-1 | - | TRBV4-1 | - | 13 | CASSPYLNTEAFF | TGCGCCAGCAGCCCTTATCTGAACACTGAAGCTTTCTTT
TRBJ2-1 | - | TRBV6-5 | TRBD2 | 15 | CASSYSGLLYNEQFF | TGTGCCAGCAGTTATTCGGGACTACTGTACAATGAGCAGTTCTTC
TRBJ2-7 | - | TRBV5-1 | TRBD2 | 19 | CASSLAVGLGLAGSYEQYF | TGCGCCAGCAGCTTGGCCGTGGGACTTGGACTAGCGGGGTCCTACGAGCAGTACTTC
TRBJ2-3 | - | TRBV20-1 | - | 12 | CSAVSYSDTQYF | TGCAGTGCTGTTTCTTACTCAGATACGCAGTATTTT
TRBJ1-1 | few | TRBV12-3/TRBV12-4 | TRBD1 | 13 | CASGQAEEAEAFF | TGTGCCAGCGGACAGGCGGAGGAGGCTGAAGCTTTCTTT
TRBJ2-7 | - | TRBV7-2 | - | 15 | CASSLDGTHSYEQYF | TGTGCCAGCAGCTTGGACGGGACACACTCCTACGAGCAGTACTTC
TRBJ2-7 | few | TRBV5-1 | - | 14 | CASSFERGRYEQYF | TGCGCCAGCAGCTTTGAGAGGGGTCGATACGAGCAGTACTTC
TRBJ2-7 | - | TRBV29-1 | - | 13 | CSVLWTVDYEQYF | TGCAGCGTTCTGTGGACAGTTGATTACGAGCAGTACTTC
TRBJ2-1 | many | TRBV30 | - | 14 | CARRQGNRYNEQFF | TGTGCCAGAAGGCAGGGGAACCGATACAATGAGCAGTTCTTC
TRBJ1-5 | - | TRBV20-1 | TRBD1 | 14 | CSARDRTGVKPQHF | TGCAGTGCTAGAGATAGAACAGGGGTGAAGCCCCAGCATTTT
TRBJ2-3 | - | TRBV3-1 | - | 16 | CASSQDRPAASDTQYF | TGTGCCAGCAGCCAAGATCGGCCGGCCGCGTCAGATACGCAGTATTTT